This section outlines one T cell receptor (beta chain) sequence together with its context. The antigen remains undetermined. The read finishes 3 residues shy of the CDR3 end, and the germline J gene is used to complete it. This CDR3 comprises 14 residues. V was shortened by 1 base and J by 3 bases, with 6 bases between the two germline ends. The V gene's germline CDR1 is SGHTA and CDR2 FQGTGA. Libraries were prepared by immunoSEQ multiplex PCR; TCRdb keeps only in-frame clonotypes and omits some of them. The sample data list tens of thousands of clones. The data belong to a study of T cells in women clearing cervical HPV infection. Overall study: Cases' blood sampling followed lesion detection by median approximately 150 days (90 to 200). Only a few women had HLA typing results available. Study-wide findings and caveats: TRBV6-7 relative abundance averaged about 0.11% in cases and approximately 0.15% in controls. CIN3+ cases had significantly higher TCR repertoire richness than controls, but evenness did not differ.

This receptor was obtained from a woman between 18 and 75 years old with a cervical HPV16 infection that either progressed to CIN3+ or cleared (not recorded which). The specimen sequenced was blood buffy coat. This sequence joins TRBV7-3 and TRBJ2-2, with D perhaps matching TRBD1 or TRBD2 (5 bases each). This CDR3 is CASSLRGDTGELFF. CDR3 DNA (partial): TGTGCCAGCAGCTTAAGAGGGGACACCGGGGAG.